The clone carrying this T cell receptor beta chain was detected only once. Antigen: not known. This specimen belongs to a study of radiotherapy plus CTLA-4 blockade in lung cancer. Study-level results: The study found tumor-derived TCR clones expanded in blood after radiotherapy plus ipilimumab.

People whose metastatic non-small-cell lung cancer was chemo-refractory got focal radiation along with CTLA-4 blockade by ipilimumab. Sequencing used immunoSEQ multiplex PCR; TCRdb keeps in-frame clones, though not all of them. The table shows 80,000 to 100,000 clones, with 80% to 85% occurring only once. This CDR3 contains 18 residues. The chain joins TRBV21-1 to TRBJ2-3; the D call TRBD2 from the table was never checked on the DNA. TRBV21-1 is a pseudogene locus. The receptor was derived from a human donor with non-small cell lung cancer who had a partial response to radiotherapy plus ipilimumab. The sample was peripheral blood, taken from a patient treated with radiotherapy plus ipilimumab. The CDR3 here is CASSSMREDLSSTDTQYF. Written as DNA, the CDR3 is TGTGCCAGCAGCTCTATGCGGGAGGACCTATCTAGCACAGATACGCAGTATTTT.